This TCR beta chain derives from a study of T cell repertoires in cytomegalovirus infection. Study-wide background: Selected CMV epitopes included recently identified HLA-C-restricted ones as well as well-studied HLA-B-restricted ones. Signatures in public TCR beta sequences pointed to both CMV infection and matching HLA type.

Using its own MiXCR run on the reads, TCRdb lists one record per CDR3 protein. The data show about 57,000 distinct CDR3 sequences, 20% to 25% seen once. General study findings and limits: In two of eight donors, the top clonotype was HLA-C-restricted CMV-specific. Carriers of CMV plus the relevant HLA were identified by cumulative public TCR beta family frequency.

With 7 bases removed from V and 6 bases from J, the gap between germline ends came to 21 bases. The CDR3 consists of 15 residues. Germline V gene data show CDR1 as SNHLY and CDR2 as FYNNEI. To note about this clonotype: Its antigen is as yet unknown.

Source: CD8+ T cells from cultured PBMCs, taken from culture after CMV antigen stimulation. The chain employs TRBV2 and TRBJ1-2, with a tentative D call TRBD1 (5 bases). The receptor was isolated from a human donor in good health (CMV status not recorded). Some clones in this sample may be carry-over from other donors' samples. CDR3 coding DNA: TGTGCCAGCATCGGGACGGGACTTAGTGTTGATGGCTACACCTTC. Its protein product is CASIGTGLSVDGYTF.